This is a list of T cell receptor beta chains from one sample in a study of CD8+ T cells in alopecia areata. Generated by immunoSEQ multiplex PCR, the TCRdb table keeps only in-frame clones and is missing some. The profile shows around 160,000 clones, less than 70% of them singletons. The sequencing here drew on CD4+ T cells sorted from blood, taken at week 24, from a patient treated with tofacitinib. The receptors were gathered from a human donor with alopecia areata. Both conserved end residues are part of each CDR3. The D gene is left open where the match is weak. The listing skips clone size in some rows; elsewhere it reads once, few, many or a size class.

CDR3 | DNA | D | V | size | J
CASSTNTGELFF | TGTGCCAGCAGTACCAACACCGGGGAGCTGTTTTTT | - | TRBV2 | few | TRBJ2-2
CSATDSSRETQYF | TGCAGCGCAACCGACAGCTCGCGAGAGACCCAGTACTTC | - | TRBV29-1 | - | TRBJ2-5
CASPGFSNTEAFF | TGTGCCAGCCCAGGGTTTTCGAACACTGAAGCTTTCTTT | - | TRBV2 | medium-sized | TRBJ1-1
CSVVGHLSSYEQYF | TGCAGCGTTGTCGGGCACCTAAGCTCCTACGAGCAGTACTTC | - | TRBV29-1 | - | TRBJ2-7
CASSQEGAGGKDTQYF | TGCGCCAGCAGCCAAGAAGGAGCCGGGGGAAAAGATACGCAGTATTTT | - | TRBV4-1 | - | TRBJ2-3
CASSLQETQYF | TGTGCCAGCTCACTTCAAGAGACCCAGTACTTC | - | TRBV18 | once | TRBJ2-5
CASSLAGLAQETQYF | TGTGCCAGCAGCTTAGCTGGGTTGGCACAAGAGACCCAGTACTTC | - | TRBV7-2 | - | TRBJ2-5
CASSIGQGGTYEQYF | TGTGCCAGCAGCATCGGACAGGGGGGAACCTACGAGCAGTACTTC | TRBD1 | TRBV5-6 | - | TRBJ2-7
CAISELGGDTGELFF | TGTGCCATCAGTGAGCTAGGGGGAGACACCGGGGAGCTGTTTTTT | - | TRBV10-3 | - | TRBJ2-2
CASSQDRRGSNQPQHF | TGTGCCAGCAGCCAAGACAGACGGGGTAGCAATCAGCCCCAGCATTTT | - | TRBV4-2 | - | TRBJ1-5
CASSQDTRQPQHF | TGCGCCAGCAGCCAAGATACTCGGCAGCCCCAGCATTTT | - | TRBV4-1 | - | TRBJ1-5
CASSLQTDTQYF | TGTGCCAGCAGCCTCCAGACAGATACGCAGTATTTT | - | TRBV7-9 | - | TRBJ2-3
CASSGGQGTDTQYF | TGTGCCAGCAGCGGAGGACAGGGAACAGATACGCAGTATTTT | TRBD1 | TRBV11-3 | - | TRBJ2-3
CASSLDRTNYGYTF | TGTGCCAGCAGCTTGGACAGAACCAACTATGGCTACACCTTC | - | TRBV5-6 | - | TRBJ1-2
CASSPSGSTDTQYF | TGTGCCAGCAGCCCTAGCGGTAGCACAGATACGCAGTATTTT | TRBD2 | TRBV9 | - | TRBJ2-3
CSVDDPRKKQETQYF | TGCAGCGTCGATGACCCGAGGAAAAAGCAAGAGACCCAGTACTTC | - | TRBV29-1 | few | TRBJ2-5
CASSEQSGSYNEQFF | TGTGCCAGCAGCGAACAGTCGGGTTCCTACAATGAGCAGTTCTTC | - | TRBV9 | - | TRBJ2-1
CATSRWGLGSSPLHF | TGTGCCACCAGCAGATGGGGGCTTGGGAGTTCACCCCTCCACTTT | - | TRBV15 | few | TRBJ1-6
CATRTGGTGELFF | TGTGCCACCAGGACAGGGGGTACCGGGGAGCTGTTTTTT | TRBD1 | TRBV27 | - | TRBJ2-2
CAISDSNEQYF | TGTGCCATCAGTGATAGCAACGAGCAGTACTTC | - | TRBV10-3 | few | TRBJ2-7
CASSPPGNRQYNEQFF | TGTGCCAGCTCACCACCAGGTAACAGGCAATACAATGAGCAGTTCTTC | - | TRBV18 | once | TRBJ2-1
CAWGGQNYGYTF | TGTGCCTGGGGGGGACAGAACTATGGCTACACCTTC | TRBD1 | TRBV30 | few | TRBJ1-2
CASSSLGTDTQYF | TGTGCCAGCAGCTCCCTAGGCACAGATACGCAGTATTTT | - | TRBV6-5 | - | TRBJ2-3
CASSLNWSDGAFF | TGTGCCAGCAGCTTGAACTGGTCGGATGGCGCTTTCTTT | - | TRBV5-6 | - | TRBJ1-1
CSVLERGGYNEQFF | TGCAGCGTTCTGGAGCGGGGGGGTTACAATGAGCAGTTCTTC | TRBD2 | TRBV29-1 | - | TRBJ2-1
CASRAGGFGTDTQYF | TGTGCCAGCAGAGCAGGGGGGTTCGGCACAGATACGCAGTATTTT | - | TRBV6-1 | - | TRBJ2-3
CASRIQDGGTEAFF | TGTGCCAGCAGGATTCAGGATGGGGGCACTGAAGCTTTCTTT | - | TRBV6-1 | - | TRBJ1-1
CASSDRGSYSPLHF | TGTGCCAGCAGTGACAGGGGGAGTTATTCACCCCTCCACTTT | TRBD1 | TRBV27 | - | TRBJ1-6
CASSSGGTGTGELFF | TGTGCCAGCAGTTCCGGTGGGACAGGGACCGGGGAGCTGTTTTTT | TRBD1 | TRBV6-1 | once | TRBJ2-2
CSVEVSAGGPPSTDTQYF | TGCAGCGTTGAAGTATCTGCGGGGGGGCCTCCTAGCACAGATACGCAGTATTTT | TRBD2 | TRBV29-1 | - | TRBJ2-3
CASMDSSGANVLTF | TGCGCCAGTATGGACTCCTCTGGGGCCAACGTCCTGACTTTC | - | TRBV5-1 | few | TRBJ2-6
CASLNRANTEAFF | TGTGCCAGCTTAAACAGGGCGAACACTGAAGCTTTCTTT | - | TRBV27 | - | TRBJ1-1
CASSWEQSSYEQYF | TGTGCCAGCAGCTGGGAACAAAGCTCCTACGAGCAGTACTTC | - | TRBV5-5 | - | TRBJ2-7
CASSFGIETQYF | TGTGCCAGCAGCTTTGGTATCGAGACCCAGTACTTC | - | TRBV11-2 | - | TRBJ2-5
CSVEDFGTVQETQYF | TGCAGCGTTGAAGACTTCGGGACAGTACAAGAGACCCAGTACTTC | TRBD1 | TRBV29-1 | few | TRBJ2-5
CASSLIAVYNEQFF | TGTGCCAGCAGCTTAATCGCGGTGTACAATGAGCAGTTCTTC | - | TRBV11-3 | - | TRBJ2-1
CASSLEVTDYGYTF | TGTGCCAGCAGCTTAGAGGTGACAGACTATGGCTACACCTTC | - | TRBV7-9 | once | TRBJ1-2
CAWSLRDRRSGNTIYF | TGTGCCTGGAGTCTAAGGGACAGACGCTCTGGAAACACCATATATTTT | TRBD1 | TRBV30 | - | TRBJ1-3
CSVGTSGGTGNEQFF | TGCAGCGTAGGGACTAGCGGGGGTACGGGGAATGAGCAGTTCTTC | TRBD2 | TRBV29-1 | - | TRBJ2-1
CASSLRGVGGRSEQYF | TGTGCCAGCAGTTTAAGGGGGGTCGGGGGGCGAAGCGAGCAGTACTTC | - | TRBV27 | few | TRBJ2-7
CASSQTSGGGVKTQYF | TGCGCCAGCAGCCAGACTAGCGGGGGAGGCGTGAAAACCCAGTACTTC | TRBD2 | TRBV4-1 | - | TRBJ2-5